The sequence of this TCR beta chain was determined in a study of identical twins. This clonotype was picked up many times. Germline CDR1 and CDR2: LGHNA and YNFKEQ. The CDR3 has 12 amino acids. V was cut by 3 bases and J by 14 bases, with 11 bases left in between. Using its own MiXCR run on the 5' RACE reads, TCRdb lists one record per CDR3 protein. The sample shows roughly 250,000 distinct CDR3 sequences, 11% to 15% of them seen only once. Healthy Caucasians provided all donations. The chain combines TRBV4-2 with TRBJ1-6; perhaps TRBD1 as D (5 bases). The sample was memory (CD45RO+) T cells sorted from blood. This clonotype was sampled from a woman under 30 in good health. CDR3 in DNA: TGTGCCAGCAGCCAGGCCGGGGCTTCCCTCCACTTT. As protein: CASSQAGASLHF.